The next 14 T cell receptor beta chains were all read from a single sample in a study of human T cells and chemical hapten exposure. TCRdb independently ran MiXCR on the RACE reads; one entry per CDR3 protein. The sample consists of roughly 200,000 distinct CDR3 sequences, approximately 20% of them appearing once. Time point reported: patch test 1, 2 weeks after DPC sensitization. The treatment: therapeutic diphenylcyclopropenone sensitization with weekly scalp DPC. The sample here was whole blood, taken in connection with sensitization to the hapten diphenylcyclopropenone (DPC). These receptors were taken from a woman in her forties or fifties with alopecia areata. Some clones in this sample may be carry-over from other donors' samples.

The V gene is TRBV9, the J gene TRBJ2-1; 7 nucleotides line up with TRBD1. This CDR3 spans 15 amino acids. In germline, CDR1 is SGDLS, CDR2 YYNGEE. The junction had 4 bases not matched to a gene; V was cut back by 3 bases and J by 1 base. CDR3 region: CASSAEGASYNEQFF. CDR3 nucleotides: TGTGCCAGCAGCGCCGAGGGGGCTTCCTACAATGAGCAGTTCTTC. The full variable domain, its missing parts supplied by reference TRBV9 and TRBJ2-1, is DSGVTQTPKHLITATGQRVTLRCSPRSGDLSVYWYQQSLDQGLQFLIQYYNGEERAKGNILERFSAQQFPDLHSELNLSSLELGDSALYFCASSAEGASYNEQFFGPGTRLTVL.

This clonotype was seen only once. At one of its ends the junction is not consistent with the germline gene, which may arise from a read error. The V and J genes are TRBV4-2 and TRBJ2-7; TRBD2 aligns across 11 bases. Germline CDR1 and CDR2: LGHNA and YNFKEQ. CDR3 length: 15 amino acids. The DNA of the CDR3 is TGTGCCAGCAGCCCTCGCGGGACTAGCGGCTACGGGCAGTACTTC. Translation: CASSPRGTSGYGQYF.

CDR3 in amino acids: CATSSHAGRRPYEQYF. The CDR3 nucleotides are TGTGCCACCAGCAGTCACGCGGGACGGAGGCCCTACGAGCAGTACTTC. This chain joins TRBV15 and TRBJ2-7; weak D call: TRBD2 (6 bases). Trimming removed 3 bases from V and 2 bases from J, with 17 bases in between. This CDR3 is built from 16 residues. Germline CDR1 and CDR2: LNHNV and YYDKDF (reference sequence).

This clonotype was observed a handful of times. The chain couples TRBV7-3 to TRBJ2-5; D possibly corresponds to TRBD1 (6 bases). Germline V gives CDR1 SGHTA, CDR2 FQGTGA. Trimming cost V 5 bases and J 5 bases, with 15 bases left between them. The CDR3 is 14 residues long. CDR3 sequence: CASSNGQTSETQYF. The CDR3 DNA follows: TGTGCCAGCAGCAACGGACAGACCTCCGAGACCCAGTACTTC.

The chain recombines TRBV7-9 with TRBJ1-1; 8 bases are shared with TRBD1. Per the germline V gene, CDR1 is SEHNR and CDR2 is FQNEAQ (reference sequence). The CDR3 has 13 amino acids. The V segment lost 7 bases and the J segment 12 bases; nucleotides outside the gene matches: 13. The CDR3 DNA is TGTGCCAGCACCATACCCCAGGACAGGGAAACTTTCTTT. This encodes CASTIPQDRETFF.

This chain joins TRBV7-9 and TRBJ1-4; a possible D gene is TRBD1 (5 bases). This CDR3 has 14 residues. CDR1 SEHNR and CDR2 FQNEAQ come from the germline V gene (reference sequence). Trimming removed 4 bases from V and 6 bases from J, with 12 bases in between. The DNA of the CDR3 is TGTGCCAGCAGCTACGGGGGAGTTGATGAAAAACTGTTTTTT. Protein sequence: CASSYGGVDEKLFF.

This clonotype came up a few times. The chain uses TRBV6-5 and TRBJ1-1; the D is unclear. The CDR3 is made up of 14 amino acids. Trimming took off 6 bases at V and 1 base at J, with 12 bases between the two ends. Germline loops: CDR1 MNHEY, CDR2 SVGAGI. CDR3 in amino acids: CASRRTEANTEAFF. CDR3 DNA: TGTGCCAGCAGGAGGACTGAGGCGAACACTGAAGCTTTCTTT.

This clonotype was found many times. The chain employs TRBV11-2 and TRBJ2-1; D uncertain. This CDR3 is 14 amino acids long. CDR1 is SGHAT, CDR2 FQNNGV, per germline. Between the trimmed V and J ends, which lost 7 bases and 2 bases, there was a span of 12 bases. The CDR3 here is CASKVAETYNEQFF. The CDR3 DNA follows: TGTGCCAGCAAGGTCGCGGAAACCTACAATGAGCAGTTCTTC.

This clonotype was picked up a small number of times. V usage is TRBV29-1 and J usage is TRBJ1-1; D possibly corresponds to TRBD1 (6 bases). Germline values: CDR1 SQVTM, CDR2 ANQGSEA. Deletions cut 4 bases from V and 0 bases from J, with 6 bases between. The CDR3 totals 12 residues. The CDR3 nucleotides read TGCAGCGTTGGACAGGTGAACACTGAAGCTTTCTTT. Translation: CSVGQVNTEAFF.

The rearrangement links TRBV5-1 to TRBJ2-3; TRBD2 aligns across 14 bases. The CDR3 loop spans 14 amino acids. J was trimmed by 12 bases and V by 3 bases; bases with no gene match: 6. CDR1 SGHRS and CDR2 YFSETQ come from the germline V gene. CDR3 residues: CASSWGLAGAKQYF. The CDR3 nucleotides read TGCGCCAGCAGCTGGGGACTAGCGGGAGCCAAACAGTATTTT.

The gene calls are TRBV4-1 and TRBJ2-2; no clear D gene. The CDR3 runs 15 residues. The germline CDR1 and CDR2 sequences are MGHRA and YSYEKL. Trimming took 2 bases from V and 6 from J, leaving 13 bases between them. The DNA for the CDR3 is TGCGCCAGCAGCCAAAAAGGGAATTGGGCCGGGGAGCTGTTTTTT. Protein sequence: CASSQKGNWAGELFF.

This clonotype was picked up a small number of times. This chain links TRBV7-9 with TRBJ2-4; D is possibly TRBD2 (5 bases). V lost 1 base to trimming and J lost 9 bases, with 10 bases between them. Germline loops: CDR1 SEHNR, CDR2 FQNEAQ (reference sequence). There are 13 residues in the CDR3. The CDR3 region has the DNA TGTGCCAGCAGCTTAGGGGAGCGAGCCATTCAGTACTTC. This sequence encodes CASSLGERAIQYF.

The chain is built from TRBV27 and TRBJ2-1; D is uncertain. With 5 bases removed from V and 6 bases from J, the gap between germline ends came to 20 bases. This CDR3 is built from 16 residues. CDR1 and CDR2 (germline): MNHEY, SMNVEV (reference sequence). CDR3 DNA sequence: TGTGCCAGCAGTCCGAACAGTTTTTCTCTCAGCAATGAGCAGTTCTTC. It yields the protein CASSPNSFSLSNEQFF.

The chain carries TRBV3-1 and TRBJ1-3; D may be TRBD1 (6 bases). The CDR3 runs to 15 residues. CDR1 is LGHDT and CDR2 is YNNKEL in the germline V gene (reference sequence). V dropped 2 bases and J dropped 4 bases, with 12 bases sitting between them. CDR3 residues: CASSQTGGAGNTIYF. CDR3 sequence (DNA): TGTGCCAGCAGCCAAACTGGGGGGGCCGGAAACACCATATATTTT.